What follows is one T cell receptor beta chain and its context. This entry comes from a study of blood T cell repertoires in COVID-19. For the study at large: The origin of the acute and convalescent COVID-19 samples was the United States, Italy and Spain. T cells, B-cell-depleted T cells, or PBMCs provided the cDNA or gDNA that served as material.

The germline CDR1 and CDR2 sequences are KGHSH and LQKENI. This CDR3 is 15 amino acids long. The V and J ends lost 2 bases and 3 bases, in that order; junction bases with no gene match: 5. As processed by the authors: Reference gene primer amplification gave estimated nucleated cell counts. The method was immunoSEQ multiplex PCR; TCRdb's version includes in-frame clones alone and lacks a portion of them. D and trimming come from the DNA, and the V and J calls and clone size come from that table. The table lists 52,000 or so clones, roughly 79% of them singletons, with approximately 4.9% in the top ten.

The origin of this receptor is a human donor in a cohort sampled during active COVID-19. The J gene is TRBJ1-1, the V gene TRBV18; 8 nucleotides agree with TRBD1. The sample comprised peripheral blood. The DNA for the CDR3 is TGTGCCAGCTCACCAGACAGGGGCACATACACTGAAGCTTTCTTT. Protein sequence: CASSPDRGTYTEAFF.